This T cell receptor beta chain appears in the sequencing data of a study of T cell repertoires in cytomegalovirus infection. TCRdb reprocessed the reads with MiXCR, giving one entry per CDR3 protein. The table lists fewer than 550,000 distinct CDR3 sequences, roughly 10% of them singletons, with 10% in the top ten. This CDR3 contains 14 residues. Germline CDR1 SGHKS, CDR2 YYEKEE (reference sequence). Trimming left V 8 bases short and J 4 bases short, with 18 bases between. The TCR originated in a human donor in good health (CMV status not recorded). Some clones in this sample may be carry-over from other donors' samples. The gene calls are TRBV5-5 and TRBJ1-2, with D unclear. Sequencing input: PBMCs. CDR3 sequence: CASAAEGIPYGYTF. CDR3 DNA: TGTGCCAGTGCCGCCGAAGGAATTCCCTATGGCTACACCTTC.